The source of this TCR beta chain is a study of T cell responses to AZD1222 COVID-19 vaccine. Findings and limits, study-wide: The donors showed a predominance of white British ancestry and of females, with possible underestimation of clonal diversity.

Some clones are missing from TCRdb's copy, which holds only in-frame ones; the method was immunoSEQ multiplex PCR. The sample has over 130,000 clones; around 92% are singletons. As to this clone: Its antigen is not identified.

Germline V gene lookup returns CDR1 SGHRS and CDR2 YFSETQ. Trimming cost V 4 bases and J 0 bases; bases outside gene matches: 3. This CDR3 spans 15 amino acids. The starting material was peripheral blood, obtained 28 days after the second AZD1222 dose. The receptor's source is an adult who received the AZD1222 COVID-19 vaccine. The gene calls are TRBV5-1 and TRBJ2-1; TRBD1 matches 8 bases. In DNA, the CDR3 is TGCGCCAGCAGCCGGGACAGGAGCTCCTACAATGAGCAGTTCTTC. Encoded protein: CASSRDRSSYNEQFF. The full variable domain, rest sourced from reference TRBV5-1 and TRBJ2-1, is KAGVTQTPRYLIKTRGQQVTLSCSPISGHRSVSWYQQTPGQGLQFLFEYFSETQRNKGNFPGRFSGRQFSNSRSEMNVSTLELGDSALYLCASSRDRSSYNEQFFGPGTRLTVL.